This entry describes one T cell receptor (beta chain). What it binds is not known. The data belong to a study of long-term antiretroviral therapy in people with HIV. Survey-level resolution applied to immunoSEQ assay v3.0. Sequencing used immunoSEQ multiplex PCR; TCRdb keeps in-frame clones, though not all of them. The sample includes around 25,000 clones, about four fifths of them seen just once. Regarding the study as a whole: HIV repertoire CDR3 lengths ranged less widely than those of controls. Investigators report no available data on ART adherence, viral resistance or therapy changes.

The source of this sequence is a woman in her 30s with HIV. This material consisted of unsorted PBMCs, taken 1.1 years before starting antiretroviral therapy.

The DNA for the CDR3 is TGCGCCAGCAGCCGAGCCCCTAACAGTGGAAACACCATATATTTT. The encoded protein is CASSRAPNSGNTIYF. The V gene is TRBV5-1, the J gene TRBJ1-3, with no clear D. Germline assignment: CDR1 SGHRS and CDR2 YFSETQ. This CDR3 spans 15 amino acids. V was trimmed by 4 bases and J by 3 bases, leaving 14 bases between them. Full variable domain (remainder filled in from reference TRBV5-1 and TRBJ1-3): KAGVTQTPRYLIKTRGQQVTLSCSPISGHRSVSWYQQTPGQGLQFLFEYFSETQRNKGNFPGRFSGRQFSNSRSEMNVSTLELGDSALYLCASSRAPNSGNTIYFGEGSWLTVV.